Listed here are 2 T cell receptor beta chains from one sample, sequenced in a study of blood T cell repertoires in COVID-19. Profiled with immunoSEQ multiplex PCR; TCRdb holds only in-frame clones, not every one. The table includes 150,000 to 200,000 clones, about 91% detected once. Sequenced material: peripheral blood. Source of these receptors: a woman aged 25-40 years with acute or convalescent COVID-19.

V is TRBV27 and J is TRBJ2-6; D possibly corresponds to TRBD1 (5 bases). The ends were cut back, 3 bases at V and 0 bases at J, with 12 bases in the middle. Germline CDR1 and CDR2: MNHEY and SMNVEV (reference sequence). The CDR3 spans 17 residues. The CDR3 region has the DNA TGTGCCAGCAGTTTTGACAGAAGCTCCTCTGGGGCCAACGTCCTGACTTTC. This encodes CASSFDRSSSGANVLTF.

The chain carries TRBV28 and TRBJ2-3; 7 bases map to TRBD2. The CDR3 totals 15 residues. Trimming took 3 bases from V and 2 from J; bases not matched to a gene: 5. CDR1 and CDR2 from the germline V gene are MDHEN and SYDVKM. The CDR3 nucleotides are TGTGCCAGCAGTTTGGCGCGGGGGTTCACAGATACGCAGTATTTT. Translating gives CASSLARGFTDTQYF.